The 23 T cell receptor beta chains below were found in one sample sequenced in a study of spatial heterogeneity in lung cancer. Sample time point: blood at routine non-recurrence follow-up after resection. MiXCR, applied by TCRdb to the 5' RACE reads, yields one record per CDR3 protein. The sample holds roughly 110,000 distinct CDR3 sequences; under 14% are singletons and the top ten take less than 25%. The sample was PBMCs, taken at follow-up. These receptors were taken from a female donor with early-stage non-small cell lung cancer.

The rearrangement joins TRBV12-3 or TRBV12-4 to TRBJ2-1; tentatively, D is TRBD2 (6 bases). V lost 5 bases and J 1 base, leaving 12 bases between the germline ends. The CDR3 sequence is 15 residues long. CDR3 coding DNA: TGTGCCAGCAGTCCGGGGAGCGGGTCCTACAATGAGCAGTTCTTC. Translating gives CASSPGSGSYNEQFF.

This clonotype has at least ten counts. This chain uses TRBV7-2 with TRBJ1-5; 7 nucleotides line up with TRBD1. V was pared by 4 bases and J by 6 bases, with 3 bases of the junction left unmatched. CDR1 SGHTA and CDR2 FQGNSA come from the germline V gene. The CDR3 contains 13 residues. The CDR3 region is CASSSQGFQPQHF. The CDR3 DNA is TGTGCCAGCAGCTCACAGGGGTTTCAGCCCCAGCATTTT.

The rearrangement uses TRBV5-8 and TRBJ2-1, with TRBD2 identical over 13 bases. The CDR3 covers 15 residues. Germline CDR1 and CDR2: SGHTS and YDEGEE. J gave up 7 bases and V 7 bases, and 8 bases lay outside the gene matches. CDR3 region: CASGLAGAGRNEQFF. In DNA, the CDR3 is TGTGCCAGCGGACTAGCGGGAGCGGGCAGAAATGAGCAGTTCTTC. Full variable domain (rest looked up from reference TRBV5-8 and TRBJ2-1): EAGVTQSPTHLIKTRGQQATLRCSPISGHTSVYWYQQALGLGLQFLLWYDEGEERNRGNFPPRFSGRQFPNYSSELNVNALELEDSALYLCASGLAGAGRNEQFFGPGTRLTVL.

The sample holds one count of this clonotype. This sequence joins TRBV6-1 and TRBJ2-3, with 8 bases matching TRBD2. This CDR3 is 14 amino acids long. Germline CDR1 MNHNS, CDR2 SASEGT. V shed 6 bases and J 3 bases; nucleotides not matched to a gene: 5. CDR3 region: CASRGLVVTDTQYF. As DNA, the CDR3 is TGTGCCAGCAGGGGACTAGTGGTAACAGATACGCAGTATTTT.

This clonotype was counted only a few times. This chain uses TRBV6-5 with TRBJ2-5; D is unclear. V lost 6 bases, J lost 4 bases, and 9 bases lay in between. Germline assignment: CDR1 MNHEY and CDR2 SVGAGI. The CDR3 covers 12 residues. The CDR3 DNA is TGTGCCAGCAGAAGGATGGGAGAGACCCAGTACTTC. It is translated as CASRRMGETQYF.

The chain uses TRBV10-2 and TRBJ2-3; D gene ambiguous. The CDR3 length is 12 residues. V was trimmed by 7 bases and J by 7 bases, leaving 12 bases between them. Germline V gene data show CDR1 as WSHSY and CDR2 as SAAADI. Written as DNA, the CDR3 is TGCGCCAGCACCGCGTACGTTAATACGCAGTATTTT. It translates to CASTAYVNTQYF.

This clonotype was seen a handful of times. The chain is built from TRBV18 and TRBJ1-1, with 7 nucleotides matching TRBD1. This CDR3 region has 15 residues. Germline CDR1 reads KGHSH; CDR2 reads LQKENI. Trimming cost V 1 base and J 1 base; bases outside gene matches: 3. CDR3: CASSPRQGANTEAFF. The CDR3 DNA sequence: TGTGCCAGCTCACCACGACAGGGAGCGAACACTGAAGCTTTCTTT.

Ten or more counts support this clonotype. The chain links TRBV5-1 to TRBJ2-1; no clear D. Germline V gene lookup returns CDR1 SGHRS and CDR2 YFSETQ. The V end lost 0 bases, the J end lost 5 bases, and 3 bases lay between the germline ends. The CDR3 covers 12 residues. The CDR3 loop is CASSLGNNEQFF. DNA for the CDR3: TGCGCCAGCAGCTTGGGCAACAATGAGCAGTTCTTC.

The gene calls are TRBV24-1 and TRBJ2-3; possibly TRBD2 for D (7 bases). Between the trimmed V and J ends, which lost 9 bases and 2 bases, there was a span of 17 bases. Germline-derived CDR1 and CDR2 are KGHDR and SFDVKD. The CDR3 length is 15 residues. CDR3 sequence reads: CATGPQRGHTDTQYF. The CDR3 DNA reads TGTGCCACCGGACCTCAGCGGGGACACACAGATACGCAGTATTTT.

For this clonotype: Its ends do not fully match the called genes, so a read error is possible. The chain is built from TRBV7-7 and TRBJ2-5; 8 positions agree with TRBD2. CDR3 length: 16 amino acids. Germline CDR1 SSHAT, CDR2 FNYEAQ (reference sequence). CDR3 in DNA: TGTGCTAGCAGCCTGAGGGCTAGCGGGCGACAAGAGACCCAGTACTTC. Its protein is CASSLRASGRQETQYF.

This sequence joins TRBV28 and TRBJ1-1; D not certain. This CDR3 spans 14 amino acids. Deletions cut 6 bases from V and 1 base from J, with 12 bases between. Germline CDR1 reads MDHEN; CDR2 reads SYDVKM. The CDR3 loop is CASSREYRNTEAFF. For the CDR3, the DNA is TGTGCCAGCAGCCGTGAATACAGGAACACTGAAGCTTTCTTT.

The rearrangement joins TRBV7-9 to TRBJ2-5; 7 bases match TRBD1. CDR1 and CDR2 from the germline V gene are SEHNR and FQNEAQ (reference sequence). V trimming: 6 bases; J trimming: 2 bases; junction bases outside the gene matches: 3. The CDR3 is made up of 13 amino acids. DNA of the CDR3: TGTGCCAGCAGACGGGACAGACAAGAGACCCAGTACTTC. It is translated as CASRRDRQETQYF.

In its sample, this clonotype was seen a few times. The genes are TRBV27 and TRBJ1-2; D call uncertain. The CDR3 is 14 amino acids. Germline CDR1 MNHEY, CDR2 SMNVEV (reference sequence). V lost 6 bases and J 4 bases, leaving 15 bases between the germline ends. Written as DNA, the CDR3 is TGTGCCAGCAGACTAGCAGCGGGCGGCTATGGCTACACCTTC. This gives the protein CASRLAAGGYGYTF.

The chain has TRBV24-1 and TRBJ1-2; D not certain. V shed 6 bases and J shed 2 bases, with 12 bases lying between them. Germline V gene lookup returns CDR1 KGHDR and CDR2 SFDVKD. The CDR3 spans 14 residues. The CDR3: CATSPDGINYGYTF. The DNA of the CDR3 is TGTGCCACCAGTCCCGACGGGATAAACTATGGCTACACCTTC.

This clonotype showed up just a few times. CDR3 bases: TGTGCCAGCGGGAGGCATACCTCTGGGGCCAACGTCCTGACTTTC. It is translated as CASGRHTSGANVLTF. This chain joins TRBV7-9 and TRBJ2-6; weak D call: TRBD2 (6 bases). This CDR3 has 15 amino acids. The V end lost 8 bases, the J end lost 0 bases, and 11 bases lay between the germline ends. Germline assignment: CDR1 SEHNR and CDR2 FQNEAQ (reference sequence).

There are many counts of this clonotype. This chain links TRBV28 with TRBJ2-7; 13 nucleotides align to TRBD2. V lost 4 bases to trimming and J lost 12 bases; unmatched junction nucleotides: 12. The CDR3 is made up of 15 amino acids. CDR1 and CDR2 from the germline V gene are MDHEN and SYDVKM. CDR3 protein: CASSSSGTSGKVGYV. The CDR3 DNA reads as TGTGCCAGCAGTTCTTCCGGGACTAGCGGGAAGGTAGGGTACGTC.

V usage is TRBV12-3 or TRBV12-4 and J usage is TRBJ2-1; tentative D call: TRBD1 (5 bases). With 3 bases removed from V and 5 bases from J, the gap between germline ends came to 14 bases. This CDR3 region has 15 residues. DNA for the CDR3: TGTGCCAGCAGTTTGTACCAGGCGGACAACAATGAGCAGTTCTTC. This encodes CASSLYQADNNEQFF.

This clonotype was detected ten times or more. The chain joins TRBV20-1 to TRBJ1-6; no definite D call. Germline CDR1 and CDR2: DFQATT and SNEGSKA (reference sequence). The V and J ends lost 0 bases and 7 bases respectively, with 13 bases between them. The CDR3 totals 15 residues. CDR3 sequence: CSAREGRPPNSPLHF. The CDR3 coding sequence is TGCAGTGCTAGAGAGGGAAGGCCCCCCAATTCACCCCTCCACTTT.

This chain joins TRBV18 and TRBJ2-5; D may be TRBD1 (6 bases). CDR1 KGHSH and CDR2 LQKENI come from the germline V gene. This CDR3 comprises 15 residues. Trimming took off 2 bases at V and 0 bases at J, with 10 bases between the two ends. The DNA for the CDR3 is TGTGCCAGCTCACCAATTACAGGGAACCAAGAGACCCAGTACTTC. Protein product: CASSPITGNQETQYF. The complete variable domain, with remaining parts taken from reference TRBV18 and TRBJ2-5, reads NAGVMQNPRHLVRRRGQEARLRCSPMKGHSHVYWYRQLPEEGLKFMVYLQKENIIDESGMPKERFSAEFPKEGPSILRIQQVVRGDSAAYFCASSPITGNQETQYFGPGTRLLVL.

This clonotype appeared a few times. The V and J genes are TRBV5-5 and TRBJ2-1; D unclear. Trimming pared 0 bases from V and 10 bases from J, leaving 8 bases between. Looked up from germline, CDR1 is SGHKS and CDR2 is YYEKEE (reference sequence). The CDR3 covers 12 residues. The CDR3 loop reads CASSLGVQEQFF. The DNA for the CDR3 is TGTGCCAGCAGCTTGGGCGTTCAGGAGCAGTTCTTC.

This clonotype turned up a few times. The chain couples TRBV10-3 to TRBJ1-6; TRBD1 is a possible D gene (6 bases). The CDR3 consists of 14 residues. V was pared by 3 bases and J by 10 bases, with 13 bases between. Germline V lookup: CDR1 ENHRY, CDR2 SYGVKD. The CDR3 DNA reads TGTGCCATCAGTGATCTGGGGGCAAGGTCACCCCTCCACTTT. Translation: CAISDLGARSPLHF.

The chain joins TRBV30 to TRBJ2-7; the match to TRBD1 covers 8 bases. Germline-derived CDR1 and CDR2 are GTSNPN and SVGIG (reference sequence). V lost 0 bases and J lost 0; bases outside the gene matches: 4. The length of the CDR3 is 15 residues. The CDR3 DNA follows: TGTGCCTGGAGTGTACTCGGACAGGGCTCCTACGAGCAGTACTTC. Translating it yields CAWSVLGQGSYEQYF.

The chain's CDR3 is CATAPSTLGGNEQFF. The DNA for the CDR3 is TGCGCCACCGCACCCTCGACTCTCGGGGGCAATGAGCAGTTCTTC. The chain is built from TRBV10-2 and TRBJ2-1, with D perhaps matching TRBD2 (6 bases). The CDR3 contains 15 residues. Germline CDR1 and CDR2: WSHSY and SAAADI. The ends were cut back, 10 bases at V and 6 bases at J, with 22 bases in the middle.